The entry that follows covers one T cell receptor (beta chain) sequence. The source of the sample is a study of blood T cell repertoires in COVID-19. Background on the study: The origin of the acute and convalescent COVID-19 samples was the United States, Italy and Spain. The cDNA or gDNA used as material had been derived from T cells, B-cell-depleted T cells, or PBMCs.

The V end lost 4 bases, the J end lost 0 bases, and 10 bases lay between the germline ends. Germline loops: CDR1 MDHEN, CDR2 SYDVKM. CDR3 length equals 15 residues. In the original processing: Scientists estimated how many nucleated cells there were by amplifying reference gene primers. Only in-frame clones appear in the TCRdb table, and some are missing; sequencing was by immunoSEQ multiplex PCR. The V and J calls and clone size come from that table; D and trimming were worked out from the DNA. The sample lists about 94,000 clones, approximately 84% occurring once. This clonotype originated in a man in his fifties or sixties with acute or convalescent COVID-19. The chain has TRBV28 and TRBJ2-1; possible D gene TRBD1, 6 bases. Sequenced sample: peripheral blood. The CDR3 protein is CASSSRQDSYNEQFF. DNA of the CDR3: TGTGCCAGCAGTTCCCGACAGGACTCCTACAATGAGCAGTTCTTC.